The present T cell receptor beta chain was sequenced within a study of CD8+ T cells in alopecia areata (dated by TCRdb to the late 2010s). Notes on the research overall: The treated patients, all with moderate-to-severe alopecia areata, were enrolled in an open-label pilot trial of oral tofacitinib given at 5 to 10 mg twice daily. Patients received tofacitinib for 6 to 18 months and were then followed off drug for 6 months to check for delayed response and recurrence. RNA was extracted with the PAXgene miRNA kit for fixed scalp, the miRNeasy kit for PBMCs, and the RNeasy kit for mouse skin. On the human side, TCRbeta sequencing was run on scalp tissue and on sorted CD4+ and CD8+ peripheral blood T cells from healthy controls and from alopecia areata patients with either patchy or totalis/universalis disease. Biopsies were taken from tofacitinib-treated patients at baseline and again at 4 and 24 weeks into treatment, and several of those patients also had a later scalp biopsy. To study T cell clonal expansion in alopecia areata, the researchers applied high-throughput TCRbeta sequencing to both the C3H/HeJ mouse model and human patients. Clonality in the scalp was compared among normal scalp (n=4), patchy alopecia areata scalp (n=8), and alopecia totalis/universalis scalp (n=8). immunoSEQ multiplex PCR using 35 Vbeta forward primers and 13 Jbeta reverse primers was used to amplify TCRbeta CDR3 regions.

To prepare the library, the immunoSEQ multiplex PCR assay was applied. To provide template for TCR sequencing, every sample had RNA extracted and reverse transcribed into cDNA. SuperScript III was used to make first-strand cDNA, primed with a 2:1 mix of oligo-dT and random hexamers. Amplification bias was assessed with a synthetic immune receptor repertoire, and residual bias was removed computationally. Per the source publication's procedure: After raw reads were preprocessed to remove errors, the CDR3 was defined following IMGT conventions as running from the conserved cysteine to phenylalanine. Clonality was computed as 1 minus the Shannon entropy, with the entropy normalized by log2 of the number of productive unique TCRs. Scalp TCRbeta sequences were cross-referenced with sorted blood CD4 and CD8 repertoires so that the CD4 or CD8 identity of scalp clones could be inferred. This immuneACCESS table, as held by TCRdb, lists in-frame sequences with V and J called but not all clones. Of the missing ones, under half trace to an unresolved V gene in checked studies; the others have no known cause. The V and J calls and clone size come from that table; D and trimming were worked out from the DNA. In all, the sample holds 100,000 to 150,000 clones, and 50% to 60% of those were seen once. Jointly, the top ten make up roughly 4.8% of the sample.

The time point label, read with the paper, signifies: baseline before oral tofacitinib. Peripheral blood and lesional scalp punch biopsies were obtained from patients with alopecia areata. PBMCs were isolated by density centrifugation and stained for CD3, CD4 and CD8, and CD4+ and CD8+ T cells were sorted on a FACSAria. The table lists this clone with a few counts. The antigen it recognizes is unknown. Base qualities are not at hand, and no much larger clone is one base apart. Beyond this particular receptor, the publication reports: Compared with normal scalp, lesional scalp, particularly in alopecia totalis/universalis, had higher clonality and more expanded CD8+ clones, which suggests antigenic drive. Compared with mice, TCR sequences shared between patients were less clear, possibly partly because of HLA diversity across the patient population. Resident alphabeta T cells in normal human skin are also sequenced, complicating scalp TCR repertoire analysis, unlike mouse skin dominated by gammadelta T cells.

This clonotype originated in a human donor with alopecia areata. The source was CD4+ T cells sorted from blood, collected at week 0.

The CDR3 protein: CASTIGQDAYEQYF. The nucleotides are TGTGCCAGCACCATAGGACAGGACGCCTACGAGCAGTACTTC. The chain uses TRBV7-2 and TRBJ2-7; the junction holds 7 bases that match TRBD1. The CDR3 measures 14 amino acids from cysteine to phenylalanine. Left in the record is the CDR3 DNA by itself, 42 bases read in frame from the first base. Unmatched junction bases come to 8, with V trimmed by 7 bases and J by 2 bases. From a lookup of the germline V gene, CDR1 and CDR2 are SGHTA and FQGNSA.